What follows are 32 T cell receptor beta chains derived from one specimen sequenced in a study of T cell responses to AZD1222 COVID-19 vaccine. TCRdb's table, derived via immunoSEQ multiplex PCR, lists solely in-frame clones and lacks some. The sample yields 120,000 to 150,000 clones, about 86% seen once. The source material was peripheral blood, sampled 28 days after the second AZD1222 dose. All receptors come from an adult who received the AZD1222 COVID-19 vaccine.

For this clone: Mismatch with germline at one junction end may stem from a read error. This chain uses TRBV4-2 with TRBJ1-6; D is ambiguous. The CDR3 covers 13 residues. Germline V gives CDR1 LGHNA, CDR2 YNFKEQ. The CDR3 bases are TGTGCCAGCAGCCAAGATCGAGATTCACCCCCCCACTTT. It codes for CASSQDRDSPPHF.

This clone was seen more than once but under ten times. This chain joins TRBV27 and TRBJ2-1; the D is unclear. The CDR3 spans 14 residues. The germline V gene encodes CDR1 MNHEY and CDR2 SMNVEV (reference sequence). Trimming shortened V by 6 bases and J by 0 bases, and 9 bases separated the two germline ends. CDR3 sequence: CASRGISSYNEQFF. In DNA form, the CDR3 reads TGTGCCAGCAGGGGGATTAGCTCCTACAATGAGCAGTTCTTC.

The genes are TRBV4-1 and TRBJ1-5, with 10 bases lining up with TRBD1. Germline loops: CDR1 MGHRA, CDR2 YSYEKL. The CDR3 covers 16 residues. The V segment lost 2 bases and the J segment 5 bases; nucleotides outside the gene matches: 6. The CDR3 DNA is TGCGCCAGCAGCCAATCGAGGACAGGGGGTTATCAGCCCCAGCATTTT. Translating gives CASSQSRTGGYQPQHF.

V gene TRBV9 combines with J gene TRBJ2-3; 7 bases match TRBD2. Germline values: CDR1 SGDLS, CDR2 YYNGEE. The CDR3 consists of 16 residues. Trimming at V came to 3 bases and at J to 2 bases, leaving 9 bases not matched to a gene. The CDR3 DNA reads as TGTGCCAGCAGCGGCGAAGCGGGGAGCATCACAGATACGCAGTATTTT. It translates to CASSGEAGSITDTQYF.

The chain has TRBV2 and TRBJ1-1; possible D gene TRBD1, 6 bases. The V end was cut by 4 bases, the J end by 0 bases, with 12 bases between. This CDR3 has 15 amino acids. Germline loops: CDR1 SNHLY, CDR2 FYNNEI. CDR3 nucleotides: TGTGCCAGCAGTGCGGGGACATGGATGAACACTGAAGCTTTCTTT. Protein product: CASSAGTWMNTEAFF.

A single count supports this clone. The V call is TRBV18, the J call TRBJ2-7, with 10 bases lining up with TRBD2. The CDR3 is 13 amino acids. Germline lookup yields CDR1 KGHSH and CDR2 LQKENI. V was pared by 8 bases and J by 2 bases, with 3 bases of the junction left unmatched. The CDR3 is CASSSGGPYEQYF. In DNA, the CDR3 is TGTGCCAGCAGTAGCGGGGGGCCCTACGAGCAGTACTTC.

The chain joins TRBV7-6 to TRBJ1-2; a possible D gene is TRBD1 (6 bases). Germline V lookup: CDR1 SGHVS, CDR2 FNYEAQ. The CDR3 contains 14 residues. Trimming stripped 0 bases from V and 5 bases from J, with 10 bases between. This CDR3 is CASSLAQGGYGYTF. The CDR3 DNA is TGTGCCAGCAGCTTAGCACAGGGAGGGTATGGCTACACCTTC.

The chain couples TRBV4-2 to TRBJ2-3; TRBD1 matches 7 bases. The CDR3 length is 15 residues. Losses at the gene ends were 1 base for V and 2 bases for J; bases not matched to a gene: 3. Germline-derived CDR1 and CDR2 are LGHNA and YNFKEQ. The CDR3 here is CASSQGTGNTDTQYF. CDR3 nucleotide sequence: TGTGCCAGCAGCCAAGGGACAGGTAACACAGATACGCAGTATTTT.

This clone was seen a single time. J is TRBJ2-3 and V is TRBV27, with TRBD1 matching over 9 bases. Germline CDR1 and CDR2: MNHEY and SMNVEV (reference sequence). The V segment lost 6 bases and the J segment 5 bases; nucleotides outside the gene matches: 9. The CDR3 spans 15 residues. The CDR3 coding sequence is TGTGCCAGCAGGTCCGGGACAGGGCCCTTAGATACGCAGTATTTT. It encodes CASRSGTGPLDTQYF.

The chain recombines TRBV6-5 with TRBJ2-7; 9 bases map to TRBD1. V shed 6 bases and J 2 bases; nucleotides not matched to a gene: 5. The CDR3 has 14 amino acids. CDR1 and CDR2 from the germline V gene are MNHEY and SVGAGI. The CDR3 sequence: CASSLGQGTYEQYF. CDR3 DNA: TGTGCCAGCAGCTTAGGACAGGGGACCTACGAGCAGTACTTC.

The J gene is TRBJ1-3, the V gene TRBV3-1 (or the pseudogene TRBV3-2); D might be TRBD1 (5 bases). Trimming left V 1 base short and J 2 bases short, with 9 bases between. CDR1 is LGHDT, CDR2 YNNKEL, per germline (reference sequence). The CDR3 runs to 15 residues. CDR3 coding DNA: TGTGCCAGCAGCCAAGGACCAGGGACTGGAAACACCATATATTTT. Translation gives CASSQGPGTGNTIYF.

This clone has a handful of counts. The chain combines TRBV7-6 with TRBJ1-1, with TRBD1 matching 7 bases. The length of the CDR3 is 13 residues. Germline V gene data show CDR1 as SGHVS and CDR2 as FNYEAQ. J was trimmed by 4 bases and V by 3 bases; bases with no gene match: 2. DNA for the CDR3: TGTGCCAGCAGCTTCGCAGGGGGCACTGAAGCTTTCTTT. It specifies CASSFAGGTEAFF. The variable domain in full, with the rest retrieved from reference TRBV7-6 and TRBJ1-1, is GAGVSQSPRYKVTKRGQDVALRCDPISGHVSLYWYRQALGQGPEFLTYFNYEAQQDKSGLPNDRFSAERPEGSISTLTIQRTEQRDSAMYRCASSFAGGTEAFFGQGTRLTVV.

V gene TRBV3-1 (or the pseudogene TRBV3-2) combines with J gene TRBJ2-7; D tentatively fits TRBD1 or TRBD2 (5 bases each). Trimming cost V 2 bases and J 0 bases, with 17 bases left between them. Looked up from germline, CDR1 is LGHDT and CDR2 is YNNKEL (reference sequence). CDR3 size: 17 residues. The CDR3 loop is CASSQPVLGPLSYEQYF. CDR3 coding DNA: TGTGCCAGCAGCCAACCAGTGTTGGGACCGCTCTCCTACGAGCAGTACTTC.

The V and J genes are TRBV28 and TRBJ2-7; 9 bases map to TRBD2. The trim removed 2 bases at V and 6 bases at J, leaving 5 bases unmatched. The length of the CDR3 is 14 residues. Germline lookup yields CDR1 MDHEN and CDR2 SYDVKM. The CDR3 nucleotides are TGTGCCAGCAGTTTAGGGACTAGCTCCAGCGAGCAGTACTTC. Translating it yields CASSLGTSSSEQYF.

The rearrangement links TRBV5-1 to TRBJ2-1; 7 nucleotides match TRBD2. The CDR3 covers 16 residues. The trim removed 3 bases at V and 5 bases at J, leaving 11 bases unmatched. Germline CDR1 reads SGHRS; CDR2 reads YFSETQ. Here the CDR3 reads CASSSPGVAGHNEQFF. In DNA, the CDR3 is TGCGCCAGCAGCTCGCCCGGGGTAGCGGGCCACAATGAGCAGTTCTTC.

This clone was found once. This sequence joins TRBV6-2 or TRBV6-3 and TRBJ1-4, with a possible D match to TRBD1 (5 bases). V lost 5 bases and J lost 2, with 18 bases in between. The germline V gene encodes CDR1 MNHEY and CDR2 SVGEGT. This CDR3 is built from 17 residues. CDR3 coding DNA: TGTGCCAGCAGTCTTGGACGGGGCTCGAGGACTAATGAAAAACTGTTTTTT. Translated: CASSLGRGSRTNEKLFF.

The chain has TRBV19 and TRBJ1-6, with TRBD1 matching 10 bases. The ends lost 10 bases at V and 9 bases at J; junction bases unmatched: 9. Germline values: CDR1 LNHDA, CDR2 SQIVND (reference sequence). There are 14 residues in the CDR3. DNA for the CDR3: TGTGCCACCCTGGGACAGGGGCGTTTTTCACCCCTCCACTTT. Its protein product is CATLGQGRFSPLHF.

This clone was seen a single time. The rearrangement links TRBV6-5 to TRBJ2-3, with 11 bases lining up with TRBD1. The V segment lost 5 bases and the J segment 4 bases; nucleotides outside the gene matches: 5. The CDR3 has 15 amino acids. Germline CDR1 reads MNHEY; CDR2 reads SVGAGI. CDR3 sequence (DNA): TGTGCCAGCAGTACCCCGGGACAGGGGGCAGATACGCAGTATTTT. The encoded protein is CASSTPGQGADTQYF.

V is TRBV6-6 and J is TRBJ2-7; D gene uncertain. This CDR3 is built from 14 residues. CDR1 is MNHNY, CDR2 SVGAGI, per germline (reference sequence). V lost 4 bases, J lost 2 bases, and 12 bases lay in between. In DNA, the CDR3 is TGTGCCAGCAGTTTTGACCTCGGCGCCTACGAGCAGTACTTC. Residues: CASSFDLGAYEQYF.

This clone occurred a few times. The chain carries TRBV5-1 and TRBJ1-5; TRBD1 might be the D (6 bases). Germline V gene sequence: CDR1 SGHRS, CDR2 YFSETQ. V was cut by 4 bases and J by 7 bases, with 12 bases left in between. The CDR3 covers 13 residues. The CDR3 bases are TGCGCCAGCAGCATACAGGGTTCACAGCCCCAGCATTTT. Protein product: CASSIQGSQPQHF.

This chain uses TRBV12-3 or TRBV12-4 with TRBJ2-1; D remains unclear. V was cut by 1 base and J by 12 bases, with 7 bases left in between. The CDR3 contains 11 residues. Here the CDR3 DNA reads TGTGCCAGCAGTTTAGGTTTCGGGCAGTTCTTC. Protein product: CASSLGFGQFF.

In nucleotides, the CDR3 is TGTGCCAGCAGTTTGGGGGGCAATGAGCAGTTCTTC. Its protein product is CASSLGGNEQFF. The V gene is TRBV28, the J gene TRBJ2-1; possibly TRBD2 for D (6 bases). With 3 bases removed from V and 6 bases from J, the gap between germline ends came to 6 bases. The length of the CDR3 is 12 residues. Germline V gene lookup returns CDR1 MDHEN and CDR2 SYDVKM.

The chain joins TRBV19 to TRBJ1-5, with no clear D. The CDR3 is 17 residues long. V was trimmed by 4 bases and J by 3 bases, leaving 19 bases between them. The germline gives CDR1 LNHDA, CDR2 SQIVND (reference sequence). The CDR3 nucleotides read TGTGCCAGTAGTACCCAACGAGGCAGCCTAGTCAATCAGCCCCAGCATTTT. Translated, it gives CASSTQRGSLVNQPQHF.

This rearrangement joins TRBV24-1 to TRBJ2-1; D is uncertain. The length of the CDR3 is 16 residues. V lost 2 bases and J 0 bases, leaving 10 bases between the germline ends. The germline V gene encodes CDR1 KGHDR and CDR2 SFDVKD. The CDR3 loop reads CATSDSDSRSYNEQFF. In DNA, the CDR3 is TGTGCCACCAGTGATTCTGACTCCCGCTCCTACAATGAGCAGTTCTTC.

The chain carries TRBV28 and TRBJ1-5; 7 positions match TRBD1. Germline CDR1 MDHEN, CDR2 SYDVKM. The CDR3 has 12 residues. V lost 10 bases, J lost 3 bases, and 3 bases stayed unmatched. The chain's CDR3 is CATGQNNQPQHF. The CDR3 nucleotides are TGTGCCACGGGACAGAACAATCAGCCCCAGCATTTT.

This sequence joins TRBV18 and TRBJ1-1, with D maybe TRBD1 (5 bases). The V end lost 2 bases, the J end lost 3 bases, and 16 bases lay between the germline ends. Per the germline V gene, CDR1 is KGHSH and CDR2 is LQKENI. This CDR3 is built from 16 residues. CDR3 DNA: TGTGCCAGCTCACCAGGCGAGGGAAGGGGCGACACTGAAGCTTTCTTT. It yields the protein CASSPGEGRGDTEAFF.

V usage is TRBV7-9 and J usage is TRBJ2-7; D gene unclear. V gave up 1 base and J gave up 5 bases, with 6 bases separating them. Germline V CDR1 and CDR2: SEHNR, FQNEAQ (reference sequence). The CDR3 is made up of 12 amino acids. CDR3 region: CASSLGLNEQYF. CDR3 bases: TGTGCCAGCAGCTTAGGACTCAACGAGCAGTACTTC.

The CDR3, as DNA: TGTGCCCAGGCTGGGAGGGGACCCCAAGCTTTCTTT. Translating gives CAQAGRGPQAFF. The V gene is TRBV2, the J gene TRBJ1-1; D may be TRBD1 (5 bases). CDR3 length: 12 amino acids. From germline, CDR1 is SNHLY and CDR2 FYNNEI. Trimming stripped 11 bases from V and 9 bases from J, with 19 bases between. Full variable domain (rest looked up from reference TRBV2 and TRBJ1-1): EPEVTQTPSHQVTQMGQEVILRCVPISNHLYFYWYRQILGQKVEFLVSFYNNEISEKSEIFDDQFSVERPDGSNFTLKIRSTKLEDSAMYFCAQAGRGPQAFFGQGTRLTVV.

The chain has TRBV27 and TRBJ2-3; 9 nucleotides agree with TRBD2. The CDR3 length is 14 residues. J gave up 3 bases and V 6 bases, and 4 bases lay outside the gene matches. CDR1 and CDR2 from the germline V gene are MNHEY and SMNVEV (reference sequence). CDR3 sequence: CASSSGLATDTQYF. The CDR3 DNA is TGTGCCAGCAGCTCGGGACTAGCTACAGATACGCAGTATTTT.

The CDR3 DNA follows: TGTGCCACCAGACCACAGGGAGCGGGGGAGCAGTACTTC. It is translated as CATRPQGAGEQYF. This chain uses TRBV15 with TRBJ2-7, with D tentatively TRBD2 (7 bases). This CDR3 is 13 amino acids long. Per the germline V gene, CDR1 is LNHNV and CDR2 is YYDKDF (reference sequence). V gave up 6 bases and J gave up 7 bases, with 16 bases separating them.

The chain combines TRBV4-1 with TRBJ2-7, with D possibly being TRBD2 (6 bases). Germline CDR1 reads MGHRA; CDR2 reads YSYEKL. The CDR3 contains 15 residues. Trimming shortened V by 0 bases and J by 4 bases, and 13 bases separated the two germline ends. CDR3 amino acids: CASSQDSGLQYEQYF. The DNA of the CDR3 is TGCGCCAGCAGCCAAGATAGCGGACTACAGTACGAGCAGTACTTC.

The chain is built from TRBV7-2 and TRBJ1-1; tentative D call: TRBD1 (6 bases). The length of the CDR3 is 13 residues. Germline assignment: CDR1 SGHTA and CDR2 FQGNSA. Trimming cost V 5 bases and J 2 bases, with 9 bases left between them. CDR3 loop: CASSVQGNTEAFF. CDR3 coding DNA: TGTGCCAGCAGCGTACAGGGAAACACTGAAGCTTTCTTT.